What follows is one TCR beta chain and its context. The antigen is not known. These data come from a study of T cell responses to AZD1222 COVID-19 vaccine. Clones were read by immunoSEQ multiplex PCR, and TCRdb kept only the in-frame ones, dropping some. The data hold some 130,000 clones, with approximately 91% observed a single time. General study points: It should be noted that donors were predominantly white British and more often female, and clonal diversity was possibly underestimated.

Looked up from germline, CDR1 is SEHNR and CDR2 is FQNEAQ (reference sequence). The V end lost 3 bases, the J end lost 6 bases, and 11 bases lay between the germline ends. The CDR3 runs 13 residues. The TCR was taken from an adult who received the AZD1222 COVID-19 vaccine. The V and J genes are TRBV7-9 and TRBJ1-2, with a tentative D call TRBD1 (5 bases). The input for sequencing was peripheral blood, taken 28 days after the second AZD1222 dose. The DNA of the CDR3 is TGTGCCAGCAGCTTCGGGGGGTACCATGGCTACACCTTC. It yields the protein CASSFGGYHGYTF.